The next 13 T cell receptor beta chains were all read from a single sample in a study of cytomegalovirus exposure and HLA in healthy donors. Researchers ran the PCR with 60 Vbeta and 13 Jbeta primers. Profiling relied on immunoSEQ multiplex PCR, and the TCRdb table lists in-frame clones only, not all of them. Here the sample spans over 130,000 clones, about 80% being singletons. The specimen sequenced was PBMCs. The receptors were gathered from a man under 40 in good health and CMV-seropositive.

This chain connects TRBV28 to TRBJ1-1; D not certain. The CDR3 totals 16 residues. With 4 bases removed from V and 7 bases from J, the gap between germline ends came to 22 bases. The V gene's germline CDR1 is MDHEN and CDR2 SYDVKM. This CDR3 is CASSSIRGVGFDEAFF. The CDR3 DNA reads TGTGCCAGCAGTTCTATCCGCGGAGTTGGGTTTGATGAAGCTTTCTTT.

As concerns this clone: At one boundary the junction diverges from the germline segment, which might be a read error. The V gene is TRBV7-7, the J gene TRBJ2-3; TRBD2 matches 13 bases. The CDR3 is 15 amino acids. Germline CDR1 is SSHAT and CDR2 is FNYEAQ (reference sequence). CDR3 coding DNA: TGTGCTAGCAGCTTAGGACTAGCGGGGGACGATACGCAGTATTTT. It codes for CASSLGLAGDDTQYF. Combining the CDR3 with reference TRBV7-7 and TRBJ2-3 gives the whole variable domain GAGVSQSPRYKVTKRGQDVTLRCDPISSHATLYWYQQALGQGPEFLTYFNYEAQPDKSGLPSDRFSAERPEGSISTLTIQRTEQRDSAMYRCASSLGLAGDDTQYFGPGTRLTVL.

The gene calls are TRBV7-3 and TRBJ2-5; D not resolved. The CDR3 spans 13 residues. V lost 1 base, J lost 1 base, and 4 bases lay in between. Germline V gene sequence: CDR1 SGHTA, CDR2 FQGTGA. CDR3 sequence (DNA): TGTGCCAGCAGCTTAAGCGGCCAAGAGACCCAGTACTTC. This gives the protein CASSLSGQETQYF.

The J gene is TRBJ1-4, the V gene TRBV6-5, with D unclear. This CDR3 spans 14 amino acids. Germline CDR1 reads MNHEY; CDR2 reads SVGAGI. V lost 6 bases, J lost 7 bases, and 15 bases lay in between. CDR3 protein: CASRIGGPAEKLFF. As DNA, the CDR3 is TGTGCCAGCAGGATCGGCGGGCCAGCTGAAAAACTGTTTTTT.

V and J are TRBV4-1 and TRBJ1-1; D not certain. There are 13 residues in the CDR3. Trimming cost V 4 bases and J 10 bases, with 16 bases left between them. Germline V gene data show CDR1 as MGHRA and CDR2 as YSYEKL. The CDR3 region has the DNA TGCGCCAGCAGCCTGTCTCCGTCTGCGGTAGCTTTCTTT. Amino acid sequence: CASSLSPSAVAFF.

In nucleotides, the CDR3 is TGTGCCATCAGCGCACTTGGGACAGGGGAAACTGAAGCTTTCTTT. Amino acid sequence: CAISALGTGETEAFF. This chain uses TRBV10-3 with TRBJ1-1, with TRBD1 matching 10 bases. The germline CDR1 and CDR2 sequences are ENHRY and SYGVKD. V lost 6 bases and J lost 5; bases outside the gene matches: 9. The CDR3 is 15 amino acids.

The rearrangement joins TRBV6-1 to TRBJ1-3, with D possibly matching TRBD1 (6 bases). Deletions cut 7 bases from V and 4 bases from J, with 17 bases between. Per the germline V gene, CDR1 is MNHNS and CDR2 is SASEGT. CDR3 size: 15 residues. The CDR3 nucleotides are TGTGCCAGCACCCCAGGGGATGGCGGGGGAAACACCATATATTTT. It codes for CASTPGDGGGNTIYF.

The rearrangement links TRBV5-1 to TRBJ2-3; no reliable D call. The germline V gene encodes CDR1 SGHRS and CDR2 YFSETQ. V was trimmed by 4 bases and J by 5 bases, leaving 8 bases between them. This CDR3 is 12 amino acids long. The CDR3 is CASSPSRDTQYF. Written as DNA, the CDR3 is TGCGCCAGCAGCCCCTCCAGAGATACGCAGTATTTT.

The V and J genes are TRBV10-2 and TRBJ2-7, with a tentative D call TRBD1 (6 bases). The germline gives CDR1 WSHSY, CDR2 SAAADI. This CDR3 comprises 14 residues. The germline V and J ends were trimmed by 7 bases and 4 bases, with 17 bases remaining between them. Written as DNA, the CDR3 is TGCGCCAGCACCGGGGTGGAGACAGGTTACGAGCAGTACTTC. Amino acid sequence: CASTGVETGYEQYF.

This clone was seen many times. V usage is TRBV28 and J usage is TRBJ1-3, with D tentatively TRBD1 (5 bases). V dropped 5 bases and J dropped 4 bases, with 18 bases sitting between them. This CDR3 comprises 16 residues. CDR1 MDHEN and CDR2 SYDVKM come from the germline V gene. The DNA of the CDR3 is TGTGCCAGCAGTAAATCCGGAGGGGTTTTCGGAAACACCATATATTTT. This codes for CASSKSGGVFGNTIYF.

CDR3 region: CASSLDPGLALQYF. The DNA for the CDR3 is TGCGCCAGCAGCTTAGATCCGGGACTAGCGCTCCAGTACTTC. The chain has TRBV5-1 and TRBJ2-7, with 10 bases aligning to TRBD2. The germline gives CDR1 SGHRS, CDR2 YFSETQ. Trimming at V came to 2 bases and at J to 10 bases, leaving 9 bases not matched to a gene. The CDR3 loop spans 14 amino acids.

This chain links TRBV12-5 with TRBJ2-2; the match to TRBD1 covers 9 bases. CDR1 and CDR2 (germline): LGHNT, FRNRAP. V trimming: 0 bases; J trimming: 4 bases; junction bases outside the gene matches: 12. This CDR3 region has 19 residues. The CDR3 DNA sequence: TGTGCTAGTGGTTTGGTAGGGGGACAACAGGGGGCGGGCACCGGGGAGCTGTTTTTT. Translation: CASGLVGGQQGAGTGELFF.

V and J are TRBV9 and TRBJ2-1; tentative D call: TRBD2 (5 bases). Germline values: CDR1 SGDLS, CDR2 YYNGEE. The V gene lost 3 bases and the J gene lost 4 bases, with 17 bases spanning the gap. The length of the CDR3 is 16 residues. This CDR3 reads CASSARTGSGYNEQFF. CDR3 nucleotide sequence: TGTGCCAGCAGCGCTCGGACTGGCTCGGGATACAATGAGCAGTTCTTC.